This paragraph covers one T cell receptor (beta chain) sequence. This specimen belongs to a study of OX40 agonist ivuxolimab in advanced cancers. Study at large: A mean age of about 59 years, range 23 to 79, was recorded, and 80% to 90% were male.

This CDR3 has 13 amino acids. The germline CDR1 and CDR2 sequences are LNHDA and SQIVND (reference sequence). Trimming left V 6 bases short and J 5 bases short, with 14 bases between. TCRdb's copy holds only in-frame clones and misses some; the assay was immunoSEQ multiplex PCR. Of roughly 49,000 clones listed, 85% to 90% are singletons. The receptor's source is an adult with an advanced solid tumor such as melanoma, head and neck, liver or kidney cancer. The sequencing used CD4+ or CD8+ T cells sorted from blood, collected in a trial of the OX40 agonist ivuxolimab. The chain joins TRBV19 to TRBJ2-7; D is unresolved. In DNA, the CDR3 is TGTGCCAGTAGGACGACCAACGCGGACGAGCAGTACTTC. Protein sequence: CASRTTNADEQYF.